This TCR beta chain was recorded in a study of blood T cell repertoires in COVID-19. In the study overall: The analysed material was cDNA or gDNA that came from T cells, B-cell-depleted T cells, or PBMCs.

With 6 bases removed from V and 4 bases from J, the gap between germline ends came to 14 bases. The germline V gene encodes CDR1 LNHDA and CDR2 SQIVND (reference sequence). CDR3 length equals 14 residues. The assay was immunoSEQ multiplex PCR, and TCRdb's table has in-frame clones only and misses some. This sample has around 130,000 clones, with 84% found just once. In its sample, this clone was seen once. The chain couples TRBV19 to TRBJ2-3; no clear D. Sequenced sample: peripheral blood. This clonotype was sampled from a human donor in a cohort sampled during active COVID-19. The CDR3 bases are TGTGCCAGTAGGACCGGGTTCAGCTCAGATACGCAGTATTTT. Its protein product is CASRTGFSSDTQYF.